The source of this TCR beta chain is a study of blood T cell repertoires in COVID-19. As for the study in general: Sources were T cells, B-cell-depleted T cells, or PBMCs; the material itself was cDNA or gDNA.

TCRdb's copy holds only in-frame clones and misses some; the assay was immunoSEQ multiplex PCR. The sample includes 300,000 to 450,000 clones, around 84% seen only once; the top ten take approximately 3.6%. CDR3 length equals 15 residues. Per germline, CDR1 MGHRA and CDR2 YSYEKL. V lost 0 bases to trimming and J lost 3 bases, with 8 bases between them. Specimen: peripheral blood. The TCR was taken from a woman aged 18-29 years with acute or convalescent COVID-19. The chain has TRBV4-1 and TRBJ1-4; no clear D gene. CDR3 protein: CASSQEHSPNEKLFF. The DNA of the CDR3 is TGCGCCAGCAGCCAAGAGCACAGCCCTAATGAAAAACTGTTTTTT.